Shown below are 29 T cell receptor beta chains from a single sample sequenced in a study of CD8 T cells in Susac syndrome. It was with random hexamers that roughly 0.45 to 1 ug RNA was reverse transcribed. Each CDR3 protein is one row after TCRdb ran MiXCR on the immunoSEQ multiplex PCR reads. The top ten hold approximately 0.099% of the sample, which has 170,000 or so distinct CDR3 sequences, roughly 94% seen once. The sequenced sample was CD4+ T cells from PBMCs. The receptors here all came from a human donor with Susac syndrome.

This sequence joins TRBV24-1 and TRBJ1-5; TRBD1 aligns across 8 bases. The junction had 6 bases not matched to a gene; V was cut back by 4 bases and J by 5 bases. The CDR3 has 15 amino acids. Germline CDR1 reads KGHDR; CDR2 reads SFDVKD. CDR3 in DNA: TGTGCCACCAGTGAACGGACAGGGCTGGATCAGCCCCAGCATTTT. Its protein is CATSERTGLDQPQHF.

V is TRBV18 and J is TRBJ1-1; D remains ambiguous. V was cut by 2 bases and J by 6 bases, with 16 bases left in between. CDR3 length: 15 residues. The V gene's germline CDR1 is KGHSH and CDR2 LQKENI. CDR3 sequence: CASSPGGRGGPEAFF. DNA for the CDR3: TGTGCCAGCTCACCAGGCGGGAGAGGAGGCCCTGAAGCTTTCTTT.

The chain carries TRBV10-3 and TRBJ1-5; the D is unclear. V lost 0 bases and J 4 bases, leaving 4 bases between the germline ends. CDR3 size: 13 residues. Germline-derived CDR1 and CDR2 are ENHRY and SYGVKD. The CDR3 DNA is TGTGCCATCAGTGAGTCAAAGAATCAGCCCCAGCATTTT. This sequence encodes CAISESKNQPQHF.

This chain links TRBV2 with TRBJ1-2, with D possibly being TRBD1 (5 bases). This CDR3 has 13 residues. Germline CDR1 reads SNHLY; CDR2 reads FYNNEI. The V and J ends lost 5 bases and 4 bases respectively, with 11 bases between them. The DNA of the CDR3 is TGTGCCAGCAGTCAGGGAAACGGCTATGGCTACACCTTC. Protein sequence: CASSQGNGYGYTF.

This clonotype was detected only a few times. J is TRBJ2-7 and V is TRBV7-9; D is possibly TRBD1 (5 bases). The CDR3 covers 14 residues. Trimming removed 2 bases at V and 4 bases at J, with 12 bases between. Germline V gene sequence: CDR1 SEHNR, CDR2 FQNEAQ (reference sequence). DNA of the CDR3: TGTGCCAGCAGCTTAAAAGGGGAAGCATACGAGCAGTACTTC. This gives the protein CASSLKGEAYEQYF. The variable domain in full, with the rest retrieved from reference TRBV7-9 and TRBJ2-7, is DTGVSQNPRHKITKRGQNVTFRCDPISEHNRLYWYRQTLGQGPEFLTYFQNEAQLEKSRLLSDRFSAERPKGSFSTLEIQRTEQGDSAMYLCASSLKGEAYEQYFGPGTRLTVT.

A single count supports this clonotype. This sequence joins TRBV15 and TRBJ2-5; 7 bases match TRBD1. The CDR3 is 15 residues long. Losses at the gene ends were 0 bases for V and 2 bases for J; bases not matched to a gene: 3. Germline CDR1 is LNHNV and CDR2 is YYDKDF (reference sequence). CDR3 DNA: TGTGCCACCAGCAGAGATAAGGGGGCACAAGAGACCCAGTACTTC. Its protein product is CATSRDKGAQETQYF.

The CDR3 here is CASSLDTSGANVLTF. DNA of the CDR3: TGTGCCAGCAGCTTGGACACCTCTGGGGCCAACGTCCTGACTTTC. The rearrangement joins TRBV5-4 to TRBJ2-6; no definite D call. Trimming shortened V by 0 bases and J by 0 bases, and 4 bases separated the two germline ends. The CDR3 spans 15 residues. Germline V gene sequence: CDR1 SGHNT, CDR2 YYREEE (reference sequence).

The chain employs TRBV9 and TRBJ2-7; no reliable D call. Germline CDR1 is SGDLS and CDR2 is YYNGEE. The CDR3 covers 14 residues. Trimming pared 0 bases from V and 5 bases from J, leaving 12 bases between. The CDR3 loop is CASSVGDITDEQYF. The CDR3 coding sequence is TGTGCCAGCAGCGTAGGGGATATCACGGACGAGCAGTACTTC.

The chain is built from TRBV7-2 and TRBJ2-7; D ambiguous. Trimming removed 2 bases from V and 0 bases from J, with 11 bases in between. Germline assignment: CDR1 SGHTA and CDR2 FQGNSA. This CDR3 comprises 15 residues. The CDR3 DNA sequence: TGTGCCAGCAGCTTAAGCTCCACGAACTCCTACGAGCAGTACTTC. Residues: CASSLSSTNSYEQYF.

The V gene is TRBV30, the J gene TRBJ2-5; 9 nucleotides align to TRBD1. The V segment lost 7 bases and the J segment 5 bases; nucleotides outside the gene matches: 5. CDR3 size: 12 residues. Germline assignment: CDR1 GTSNPN and CDR2 SVGIG (reference sequence). The CDR3 is CASGQGIETQYF. The DNA for the CDR3 is TGTGCCTCGGGACAGGGAATTGAGACCCAGTACTTC.

This clonotype was seen only once. The V gene is TRBV29-1, the J gene TRBJ2-2; TRBD2 matches 14 bases. CDR3 size: 16 residues. V lost 4 bases to trimming and J lost 4 bases; unmatched junction nucleotides: 5. Germline lookup yields CDR1 SQVTM and CDR2 ANQGSEA. The CDR3 reads CSVAGLAGEGTGELFF. Here the CDR3 DNA reads TGCAGCGTTGCGGGACTAGCGGGAGAGGGCACCGGGGAGCTGTTTTTT.

The rearrangement uses TRBV28 and TRBJ2-1, with 14 bases lining up with TRBD2. From germline, CDR1 is MDHEN and CDR2 SYDVKM. The length of the CDR3 is 17 residues. J lost 0 bases, V lost 4 bases, and 2 bases had no gene match. The CDR3 nucleotides are TGTGCCAGCAGTTCGGGACTAGCGGGAGTCTCCTACAATGAGCAGTTCTTC. The encoded protein is CASSSGLAGVSYNEQFF. Complete variable domain (other parts from reference TRBV28 and TRBJ2-1): DVKVTQSSRYLVKRTGEKVFLECVQDMDHENMFWYRQDPGLGLRLIYFSYDVKMKEKGDIPEGYSVSREKKERFSLILESASTNQTSMYLCASSSGLAGVSYNEQFFGPGTRLTVL.

In DNA form, the CDR3 reads TGTGCCAGCAGTTACGCAGGGACGAGCACAGATACGCAGTATTTT. This codes for CASSYAGTSTDTQYF. V usage is TRBV6-2 or TRBV6-3 and J usage is TRBJ2-3; D is possibly TRBD1 or TRBD2 (5 bases each). The V and J ends lost 2 bases and 0 bases respectively, with 9 bases between them. The CDR3 length is 15 residues. CDR1 is MNHEY, CDR2 SVGEGT, per germline.

The V and J genes are TRBV30 and TRBJ2-6; D is unclear. Trimming removed 0 bases at V and 0 bases at J, with 12 bases between. CDR1 GTSNPN and CDR2 SVGIG come from the germline V gene (reference sequence). The CDR3 has 17 amino acids. The CDR3 protein is CAWSVDWQFSGANVLTF. The CDR3 region has the DNA TGTGCCTGGAGTGTAGATTGGCAGTTCTCTGGGGCCAACGTCCTGACTTTC.

The V call is TRBV20-1, the J call TRBJ1-1; D unresolved. The CDR3 has 14 amino acids. Trimming took off 0 bases at V and 0 bases at J, with 8 bases between the two ends. Germline V gene data show CDR1 as DFQATT and CDR2 as SNEGSKA (reference sequence). The CDR3 protein is CSAREKTVNTEAFF. CDR3 coding DNA: TGCAGTGCTAGAGAGAAGACGGTGAACACTGAAGCTTTCTTT.

This clonotype came up once. This chain joins TRBV30 and TRBJ2-3, with 9 bases aligning to TRBD1. This CDR3 contains 16 residues. V dropped 3 bases and J dropped 9; count of bases not matched to a gene: 16. CDR1 is GTSNPN, CDR2 SVGIG, per germline (reference sequence). DNA of the CDR3: TGTGCCTGGAGCCCTAACGAACCCGGGACAGGGACGACGCAGTATTTT. Protein: CAWSPNEPGTGTTQYF.

The rearrangement uses TRBV19 and TRBJ2-1, with TRBD2 identical over 12 bases. V was pared by 3 bases and J by 9 bases, with 9 bases of the junction left unmatched. Per the germline V gene, CDR1 is LNHDA and CDR2 is SQIVND (reference sequence). The CDR3 totals 16 residues. CDR3 in DNA: TGTGCCAGTAGTATTCAGACTAGCGGGAGAATGAGTGAGCAGTTCTTC. It translates to CASSIQTSGRMSEQFF. The variable domain in full, with the rest retrieved from reference TRBV19 and TRBJ2-1, is DGGITQSPKYLFRKEGQNVTLSCEQNLNHDAMYWYRQDPGQGLRLIYYSQIVNDFQKGDIAEGYSVSREKKESFPLTVTSAQKNPTAFYLCASSIQTSGRMSEQFFGPGTRLTVL.

The chain carries TRBV4-3 and TRBJ1-2; a weak D match, TRBD1 (6 bases). The CDR3 covers 15 residues. Germline V gene lookup returns CDR1 LGHNA and CDR2 YSLEER. Trimming pared 3 bases from V and 0 bases from J, leaving 11 bases between. In DNA form, the CDR3 reads TGCGCCAGCAGCCATAGGGGGACATCTAACTATGGCTACACCTTC. Encoded protein: CASSHRGTSNYGYTF.

The chain couples TRBV7-9 to TRBJ1-2; no clear D. Looked up from germline, CDR1 is SEHNR and CDR2 is FQNEAQ (reference sequence). The V gene lost 5 bases and the J gene lost 3 bases, with 16 bases spanning the gap. This CDR3 is 15 amino acids long. CDR3 region: CASSQDGIRYYGYTF. For the CDR3, the DNA is TGTGCCAGCAGCCAGGACGGGATTAGGTACTATGGCTACACCTTC.

The rearrangement joins TRBV9 to TRBJ2-2, with unresolved D. The germline V gene has CDR1 SGDLS and CDR2 YYNGEE. Trimming shortened V by 2 bases and J by 0 bases, and 20 bases separated the two germline ends. The CDR3 loop spans 19 amino acids. The CDR3 DNA follows: TGTGCCAGCAGCGTCACTCTTAGACCTCTGGCGGCGAACACCGGGGAGCTGTTTTTT. Translation: CASSVTLRPLAANTGELFF.

This sequence joins TRBV30 and TRBJ2-7; TRBD2 matches 16 bases. CDR1 is GTSNPN, CDR2 SVGIG, per germline (reference sequence). This CDR3 comprises 16 residues. V shed 4 bases and J 0 bases; nucleotides not matched to a gene: 3. The CDR3 DNA sequence: TGTGCCTGGACCGGGACTAGCGGGGGGGCCTCCTACGAGCAGTACTTC. It translates to CAWTGTSGGASYEQYF.

J is TRBJ2-7 and V is TRBV18; maybe TRBD2 (6 bases). V shed 0 bases and J shed 4 bases, with 13 bases lying between them. This CDR3 is built from 15 residues. Germline lookup yields CDR1 KGHSH and CDR2 LQKENI. The CDR3 DNA follows: TGTGCCAGCTCACCACCGTCTAGCGAGAGATACGAGCAGTACTTC. This encodes CASSPPSSERYEQYF.

This rearrangement joins TRBV2 to TRBJ2-7; 10 bases line up with TRBD2. CDR3 length: 12 amino acids. The V and J ends lost 9 bases and 5 bases, in that order; junction bases with no gene match: 4. Germline V CDR1 and CDR2: SNHLY, FYNNEI. In DNA, the CDR3 is TGTGCCAGTAGCGGGGGGTTCAACGAGCAGTACTTC. Its protein is CASSGGFNEQYF.

This clonotype was observed a single time. The gene calls are TRBV28 and TRBJ2-7; perhaps TRBD1 as D (6 bases). Germline V gene lookup returns CDR1 MDHEN and CDR2 SYDVKM. V lost 5 bases and J lost 0, with 8 bases in between. The CDR3 is made up of 13 amino acids. The CDR3 reads CASSKDSSYEQYF. CDR3 DNA sequence: TGTGCCAGCAGTAAGGACAGCTCCTACGAGCAGTACTTC. Full variable domain (rest looked up from reference TRBV28 and TRBJ2-7): DVKVTQSSRYLVKRTGEKVFLECVQDMDHENMFWYRQDPGLGLRLIYFSYDVKMKEKGDIPEGYSVSREKKERFSLILESASTNQTSMYLCASSKDSSYEQYFGPGTRLTVT.

V is TRBV11-2 and J is TRBJ2-3; possible D gene TRBD2, 5 bases. Deletions cut 3 bases from V and 6 bases from J, with 7 bases between. Germline values: CDR1 SGHAT, CDR2 FQNNGV. The CDR3 is 12 amino acids. The CDR3 nucleotides read TGTGCCAGCAGCTTCACGGGGGATACGCAGTATTTT. Translated: CASSFTGDTQYF.

J is TRBJ2-7 and V is TRBV5-1; D perhaps matches TRBD1 (6 bases). This CDR3 contains 14 residues. Deletions cut 0 bases from V and 0 bases from J, with 7 bases between. CDR1 is SGHRS, CDR2 YFSETQ, per germline. The CDR3 loop reads CASSLDRASYEQYF. For the CDR3, the DNA is TGCGCCAGCAGCTTGGACAGGGCCTCCTACGAGCAGTACTTC.

This clonotype was seen once. The chain is built from TRBV30 and TRBJ1-6; D is perhaps TRBD1 (6 bases). Germline loops: CDR1 GTSNPN, CDR2 SVGIG (reference sequence). CDR3 length: 12 amino acids. V was shortened by 5 bases and J by 9 bases, with 11 bases between the two germline ends. In DNA, the CDR3 is TGTGCCTGGGGCAGGGGAGGTTCACCCCTCCACTTT. Residues: CAWGRGGSPLHF.

The chain has TRBV19 and TRBJ2-7, with 15 bases fitting TRBD2. Germline values: CDR1 LNHDA, CDR2 SQIVND (reference sequence). V shed 7 bases and J 4 bases; nucleotides not matched to a gene: 8. The CDR3 length is 16 residues. CDR3 sequence (DNA): TGTGCCAGTAACCCCGGAGGGACTAGCGGGGGGTACGAGCAGTACTTC. Protein sequence: CASNPGGTSGGYEQYF.

The chain recombines TRBV23-1 with TRBJ2-2; D is tentatively TRBD1 or TRBD2 (6 bases each). TRBV23-1 is treated as an ORF (open reading frame) with a function not yet certain. This CDR3 is 20 amino acids long. V was pared by 2 bases and J by 0 bases, with 22 bases between. Here the CDR3 reads CASSQRLGGSENSNTGELFF. Written as DNA, the CDR3 is TGCGCCAGCAGTCAACGATTAGGGGGGAGTGAAAACTCGAACACCGGGGAGCTGTTTTTT.